Listed below are T cell receptor beta chains from one sample, sequenced in a study of T cell responses to AZD1222 COVID-19 vaccine. Method: immunoSEQ multiplex PCR; TCRdb's copy keeps in-frame clones and lacks some. The table has 120,000 or so clones, roughly 90% seen once. Source: peripheral blood, taken on day 0 of AZD1222 vaccination. All receptors derive from an adult in good health. CDR3s include the opening cysteine and the closing phenylalanine or tryptophan. Fields, in order: clone size, D gene, J gene, V gene, CDR3 protein, CDR3 DNA. D genes are given only for firm matches. Expanded clones get a size class; other rows say once, few or many, or leave the size out.

>NA|NA|TRBJ2-5|TRBV5-4
CASSLVVGSETQYF
TGTGCCAGCAGCTTGGTTGTTGGGTCGGAGACCCAGTACTTC
>NA|TRBD2|TRBJ2-1|TRBV9
CASSVLRESNEQFF
TGTGCCAGCAGCGTACTGCGGGAGAGTAATGAGCAGTTCTTC
>NA|NA|TRBJ2-7|TRBV6-1
CASSERQGSSYEQYF
TGTGCCAGCAGTGAACGCCAGGGTAGTTCCTACGAGCAGTACTTC
>NA|NA|TRBJ2-1|TRBV13
CASSSVLETGNEQFF
TGTGCCAGCAGCTCCGTACTTGAGACGGGTAATGAGCAGTTCTTC
>NA|NA|TRBJ2-1|TRBV5-1
CASSLGGGSSRDEQFF
TGCGCCAGCAGCTTGGGTGGCGGGTCCTCAAGGGATGAGCAGTTCTTC
>NA|TRBD1|TRBJ1-5|TRBV15
CATSRGQETFGQPQHF
TGTGCCACCAGCAGGGGACAGGAGACGTTCGGTCAGCCCCAGCATTTT
>NA|NA|TRBJ1-1|TRBV3-1/TRBV3-2
CASSQGGLWTEAFF
TGTGCCAGCAGCCAGGGGGGGCTTTGGACTGAAGCTTTCTTT
>NA|NA|TRBJ2-1|TRBV6-1
CASSEANNPNNEQFF
TGTGCCAGCAGTGAAGCGAACAATCCCAACAATGAGCAGTTCTTC
>NA|NA|TRBJ2-7|TRBV7-8
CASSPEAYEQYF
TGTGCCAGCAGCCCCGAGGCCTACGAGCAGTACTTC
>once|TRBD2|TRBJ2-5|TRBV19
CASRRGLAGPQETQYF
TGTGCCAGCCGAAGGGGACTAGCGGGACCCCAAGAGACCCAGTACTTC
>NA|NA|TRBJ1-1|TRBV19
CASSPQTQTNTEAFF
TGTGCCAGTAGTCCCCAGACGCAAACGAACACTGAAGCTTTCTTT
>NA|TRBD2|TRBJ2-1|TRBV6-5
CASSYWLAGSNEQFF
TGTGCCAGCAGTTACTGGCTAGCGGGCTCCAATGAGCAGTTCTTC
>NA|TRBD2|TRBJ2-7|TRBV9
CASRGTSSEQYF
TGTGCCAGCAGGGGGACTAGCTCCGAGCAGTACTTC
>NA|NA|TRBJ1-2|TRBV25-1
CASSRDRAPYGYTF
TGTGCCAGCAGCAGGGATAGGGCCCCCTATGGCTACACCTTC
>NA|NA|TRBJ1-2|TRBV10-3
CAINLAGGYTF
TGTGCCATCAATCTAGCGGGCGGCTACACCTTC
>once|NA|TRBJ2-2|TRBV2
CASRGTTGNTGELFF
TGTGCCAGCAGGGGAACCACAGGGAACACCGGGGAGCTGTTTTTT
>NA|NA|TRBJ1-2|TRBV27
CATQGVGYGYTF
TGTGCCACCCAGGGAGTGGGATATGGCTACACCTTC
>NA|NA|TRBJ1-6|TRBV5-1
CASSLGPRGTSPLHF
TGCGCCAGCAGCTTGGGTCCTAGGGGGACCTCACCCCTCCACTTT
>NA|NA|TRBJ1-2|TRBV7-2
CASSLNTGNGYTF
TGTGCCAGCAGCTTAAATACGGGGAATGGCTACACCTTC
>NA|NA|TRBJ1-6|TRBV3-1/TRBV3-2
CASSPSESSYNSPLHF
TGTGCCAGCAGCCCCTCGGAGAGCTCCTATAATTCACCCCTCCACTTT
>NA|NA|TRBJ2-7|TRBV19
CASSTQGRGSYEQYF
TGTGCCAGTAGTACCCAGGGGAGAGGCTCCTACGAGCAGTACTTC
>NA|NA|TRBJ2-2|TRBV5-6
CASSYQRGSGELFF
TGTGCCAGCAGCTATCAGAGGGGTTCCGGGGAGCTGTTTTTT
>NA|NA|TRBJ1-4|TRBV18
CASSPSVSGGGNEKLFF
TGTGCCAGCTCACCGTCCGTATCGGGCGGGGGTAATGAAAAACTGTTTTTT
>NA|NA|TRBJ1-1|TRBV4-1
CASSPQGQIWSEAFF
TGCGCCAGCAGCCCCCAGGGGCAGATTTGGAGTGAAGCTTTCTTT
>once|TRBD2|TRBJ2-5|TRBV19
CASSITSGDQETQYF
TGTGCCAGTAGTATAACTAGCGGGGACCAAGAGACCCAGTACTTC
>NA|TRBD2|TRBJ2-7|TRBV6-2/TRBV6-3
CASSTRASGRYEQYF
TGTGCCAGCAGTACTCGGGCTAGCGGGAGATACGAGCAGTACTTC
>NA|NA|TRBJ1-3|TRBV5-1
CASSLGNQRSGNTIYF
TGCGCCAGCAGCTTGGGGAACCAACGATCTGGAAACACCATATATTTT
>NA|NA|TRBJ1-5|TRBV27
CASSLFSLEQGDQPQHF
TGTGCCAGCAGTTTATTCAGCCTAGAGCAGGGTGACCAGCCCCAGCATTTT
>NA|NA|TRBJ2-2|TRBV6-5
CASGFGHLMTGELFF
TGTGCCAGCGGGTTTGGGCACCTCATGACCGGGGAGCTGTTTTTT
>NA|NA|TRBJ2-7|TRBV6-1
CASSEESGGGKDEQYF
TGTGCCAGCAGTGAAGAAAGTGGCGGTGGTAAGGACGAGCAGTACTTC
>NA|NA|TRBJ1-5|TRBV6-2/TRBV6-3
CASSYRTGNQPQHF
TGTGCCAGCAGTTACCGTACAGGCAATCAGCCCCAGCATTTT
>NA|NA|TRBJ1-5|TRBV24-1
CATSELSNQPQHF
TGTGCCACCAGTGAACTTAGCAATCAGCCCCAGCATTTT
>NA|NA|TRBJ1-5|TRBV7-9
CASSLVPTQTKANQPQHF
TGTGCCAGCAGCTTAGTCCCGACACAGACGAAGGCCAATCAGCCCCAGCATTTT
>NA|TRBD2|TRBJ2-5|TRBV9
CASSVDLAGGLQETQYF
TGTGCCAGCAGCGTAGATCTAGCGGGAGGACTGCAAGAGACCCAGTACTTC
>NA|NA|TRBJ1-3|TRBV9
CASSAHRAGNTIYF
TGTGCCAGCAGCGCCCACAGGGCTGGAAACACCATATATTTT
>NA|TRBD2|TRBJ2-1|TRBV5-1
CASSLGLATYNEQFF
TGCGCCAGCAGCTTGGGACTAGCGACCTACAATGAGCAGTTCTTC
>once|TRBD2|TRBJ2-1|TRBV19
CASSEPNLAGYEQFF
TGTGCCAGTAGCGAACCGAATCTAGCGGGGTATGAGCAGTTCTTC